The clone carrying this T cell receptor beta chain was picked up a small number of times. CDR3 length: 15 amino acids. Germline CDR1 and CDR2: KGHSH and LQKENI. V was shortened by 3 bases and J by 8 bases, with 14 bases between the two germline ends. In the authors' workflow: Estimated nucleated cell counts came from reference gene primer amplification. Sequencing was performed with immunoSEQ multiplex PCR; in TCRdb, only in-frame clones are kept and a portion is missing. V and J calls and clone size follow that table, whereas D and trimming were derived from the DNA. In the table there are 180,000 or so clones, roughly three quarters of which are singletons. The data stem from a study of blood T cell repertoires in COVID-19. Looking at the study overall: COVID-19 samples from acute and convalescent phases originated in the United States, Italy and Spain.

The rearrangement links TRBV18 to TRBJ1-6, with a tentative D call TRBD1 (6 bases). Sequenced input: peripheral blood. This TCR was sampled from a woman aged 45-65 years with active or convalescent COVID-19. CDR3 loop: CASSPGGGGHSPLHF. The CDR3 DNA is TGTGCCAGCTCACCCGGGGGCGGGGGGCATTCACCCCTCCACTTT.